This T cell receptor (beta chain) was identified during a study of blood T cell repertoires in COVID-19. Trimming took off 2 bases at V and 7 bases at J, with 6 bases between the two ends. Germline lookup yields CDR1 LGHDT and CDR2 YNNKEL (reference sequence). This CDR3 spans 12 amino acids. Data came from immunoSEQ multiplex PCR; TCRdb stores just in-frame clones and leaves some out. The sample holds about 61,000 clones, 88% seen once. This clone was detected only a few times. This TCR was recovered from a human donor in a cohort sampled during active COVID-19. The genes are TRBV3-1 (or the pseudogene TRBV3-2) and TRBJ1-5, with D unclear. Specimen: peripheral blood. The DNA for the CDR3 is TGTGCCAGCAGCCAAACGGGGCAGCCCCAGCATTTT. Translating it yields CASSQTGQPQHF.